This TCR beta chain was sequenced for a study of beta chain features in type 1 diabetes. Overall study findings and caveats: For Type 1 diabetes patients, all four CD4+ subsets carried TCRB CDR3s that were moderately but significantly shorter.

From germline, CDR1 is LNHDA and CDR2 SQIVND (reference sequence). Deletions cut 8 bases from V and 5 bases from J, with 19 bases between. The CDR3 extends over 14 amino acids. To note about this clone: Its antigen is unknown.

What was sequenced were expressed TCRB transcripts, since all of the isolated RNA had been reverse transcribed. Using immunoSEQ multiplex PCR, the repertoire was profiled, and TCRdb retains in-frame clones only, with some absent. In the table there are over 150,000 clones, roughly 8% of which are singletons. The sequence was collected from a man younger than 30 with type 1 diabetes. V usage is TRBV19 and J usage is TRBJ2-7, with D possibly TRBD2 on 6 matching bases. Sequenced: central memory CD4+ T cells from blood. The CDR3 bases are TGTGCCAGTGCGACGAAAGGAGGGGTAAACGAGCAGTACTTC. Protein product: CASATKGGVNEQYF. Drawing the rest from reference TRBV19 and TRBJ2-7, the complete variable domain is DGGITQSPKYLFRKEGQNVTLSCEQNLNHDAMYWYRQDPGQGLRLIYYSQIVNDFQKGDIAEGYSVSREKKESFPLTVTSAQKNPTAFYLCASATKGGVNEQYFGPGTRLTVT.